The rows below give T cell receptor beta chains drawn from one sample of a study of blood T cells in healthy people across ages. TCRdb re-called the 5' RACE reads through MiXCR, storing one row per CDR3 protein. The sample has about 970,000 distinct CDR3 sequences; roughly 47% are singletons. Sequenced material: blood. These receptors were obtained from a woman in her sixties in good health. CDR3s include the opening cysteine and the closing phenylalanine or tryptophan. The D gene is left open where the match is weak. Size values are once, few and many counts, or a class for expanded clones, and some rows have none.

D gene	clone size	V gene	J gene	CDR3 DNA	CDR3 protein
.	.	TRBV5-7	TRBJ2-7	TGTGCCAGCAGCTTGGACTGGGGGAGCCCTCACTACGAGCAGTACTTC	CASSLDWGSPHYEQYF
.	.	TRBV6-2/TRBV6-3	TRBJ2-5	TGTGCCAGCAGTTATAGGAGGGGAGACGGGGAGCAGTACTTC	CASSYRRGDGEQYF
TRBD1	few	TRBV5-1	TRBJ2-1	TGCGCCAGCAGGATACAACAGGGGGCAAAATACAATGAGCAGTTCTTC	CASRIQQGAKYNEQFF
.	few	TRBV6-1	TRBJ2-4	TGTGCCAGCAGCCATACCGGGACACCGGAGAGCATTCAGTACTTC	CASSHTGTPESIQYF
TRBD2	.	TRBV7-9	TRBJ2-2	TGTGCCAGCAGCTTGGGACTAGCGGGAAGCACCGGGGAGCTGTTTTTT	CASSLGLAGSTGELFF
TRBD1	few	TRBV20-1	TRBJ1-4	TGCAGTGCTAGCCTACCAGGGGGAGGTGAAAAACTGTTTTTT	CSASLPGGGEKLFF
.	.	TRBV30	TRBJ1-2	TGTGCCTGGCCGGGTCCATATGGCTACACCTTC	CAWPGPYGYTF
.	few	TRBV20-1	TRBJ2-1	TGCAGTGCCAAAGCGAGCTCCTACAATGAGCAGTTCTTC	CSAKASSYNEQFF
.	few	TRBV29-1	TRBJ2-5	TGCAGCGTTCGGGCGGTCCCGACGGAGACCCAGTACTTC	CSVRAVPTETQYF
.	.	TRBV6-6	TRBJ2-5	TGTGCCTGCAGATCCCCCGGGGAGACCCAGTACTTC	CACRSPGETQYF
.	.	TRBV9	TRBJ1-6	TGTGCCAGCAGCGTAGGGGCCGAGATTTCACCCCTCCACTTT	CASSVGAEISPLHF
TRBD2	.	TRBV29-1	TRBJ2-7	TGCAGCGGGGGGCCTAGCGGGAGGGCCAGCGAGCAGTACTTC	CSGGPSGRASEQYF
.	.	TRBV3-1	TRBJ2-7	TGTGCCAGCAGCCACACCGGTCCCGAGGGAGAGCAGTACTTC	CASSHTGPEGEQYF
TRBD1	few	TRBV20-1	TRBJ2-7	TGCAGTGCTTCAAGACAGGGGGCAGCCTACGAGCAGTACTTC	CSASRQGAAYEQYF
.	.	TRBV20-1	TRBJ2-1	TGCAGTGCTAGACAGAGTTGGGGATACAATGAGCAGTTCTTC	CSARQSWGYNEQFF
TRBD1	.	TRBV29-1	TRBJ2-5	TGCAGCGTTGATCCACAGGGGATTTCAGAGAGGGGTGAGCAGTACTTC	CSVDPQGISERGEQYF
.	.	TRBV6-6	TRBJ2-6	TGTGCCAGCAGTTACTCGATCACCGCCGCAGGGGCCAACGTCCTGACTTTC	CASSYSITAAGANVLTF
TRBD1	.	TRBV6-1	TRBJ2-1	TGTGCCAGCACAATAAACAGGGGTGAGCAGTTCTTC	CASTINRGEQFF
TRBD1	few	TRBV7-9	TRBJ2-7	TGTGCCAGCACCTCAACTCAGGGGGCCTACGAGCAGTACTTC	CASTSTQGAYEQYF
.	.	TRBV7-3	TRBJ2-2	TGTGCCAGCAGCACGTTCGGGAACACCGGGGAGCTGTTTTTT	CASSTFGNTGELFF
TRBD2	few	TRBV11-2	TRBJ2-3	TGTGCCAGCAGCTTAGATCATCGCCGGGACTACCTTAGCACAGATACGCAGTATTTT	CASSLDHRRDYLSTDTQYF
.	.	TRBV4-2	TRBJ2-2	TGTGCCAGCAGCCAACGGGGGACCGGGTACAACACCGGGGAGCTGTTTTTT	CASSQRGTGYNTGELFF
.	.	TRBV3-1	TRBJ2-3	TGTGCCAGCAGCCAAGTTAGGACTACCCTCACAGATACGCAGTATTTT	CASSQVRTTLTDTQYF
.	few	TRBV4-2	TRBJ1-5	TGTGCCAGCAGCCAAGTCGGGAATAGCAATCAGCCCCAGCATTTT	CASSQVGNSNQPQHF
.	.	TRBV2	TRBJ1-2	TGTGCCAGCAGTGTACCGTCCTCCTATGGCTACACCTTC	CASSVPSSYGYTF
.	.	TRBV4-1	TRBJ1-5	TGCGCCAGCAGCCTCTCCCTAGTTGGCAATCAGCCCCAGCATTTT	CASSLSLVGNQPQHF
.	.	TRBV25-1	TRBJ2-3	TGTGCCAGCGGATTCACAGATACGCAGTATTTT	CASGFTDTQYF
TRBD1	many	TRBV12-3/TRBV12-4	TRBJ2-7	TGTGCCAGCAGCCCCGACAGGGCCCCCTACGAGCAGTACTTC	CASSPDRAPYEQYF
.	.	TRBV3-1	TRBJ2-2	TGTGCCAGCAGCCAAGGGGAGTGGACCGGGGAGCTGTTTTTT	CASSQGEWTGELFF
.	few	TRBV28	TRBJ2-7	TGTGCCAGCAGCCGATTAGGCCCCTACGAGCAGTACTTC	CASSRLGPYEQYF
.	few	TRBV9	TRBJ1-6	TGTGCCAGCAGTTCAACGGGTGGTAATTCACCCCTCCACTTT	CASSSTGGNSPLHF
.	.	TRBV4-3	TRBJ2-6	TGCGCCAGCAGCCAAGACGTTGGCTCTGGGGCCAACGTCCTGACTTTC	CASSQDVGSGANVLTF
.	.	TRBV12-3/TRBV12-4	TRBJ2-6	TGTGCCAGCGCCCCCCCAGCCCTCTCTGGGGCCAACGTCCTGACTTTC	CASAPPALSGANVLTF
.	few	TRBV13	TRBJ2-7	TGTGCCAGCAGCTCACCGCCGGACGAGCAGTACTTC	CASSSPPDEQYF
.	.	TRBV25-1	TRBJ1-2	TGTGCCAGCAGCGACCTTGGGAGCTCTAACTATGGCTACACCTTC	CASSDLGSSNYGYTF
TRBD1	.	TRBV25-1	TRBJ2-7	TGTGCCGGCAGTGAAGGACAGGGGGCGTACGAGCAGTACTTC	CAGSEGQGAYEQYF
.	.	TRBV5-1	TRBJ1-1	TGCGCCAGCAGCTCTGACAGACATTTGAACACTGAAGCTTTCTTT	CASSSDRHLNTEAFF
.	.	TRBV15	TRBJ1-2	TGTGCCACCAGCAAAAGGGAAGCGGGCTATGGCTACACCTTC	CATSKREAGYGYTF
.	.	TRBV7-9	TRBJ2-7	TGTGCCAGCAGCTCCGACTTGGGGGCCGGCGAGCAGTACTTC	CASSSDLGAGEQYF
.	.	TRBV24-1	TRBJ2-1	TGTGCCACCAGTGATCCCATGCTGGGTGGGAATGAGCAGTTCTTC	CATSDPMLGGNEQFF
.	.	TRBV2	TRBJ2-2	TGTGCCAGCAGGGAAGTGTCAACCGGGGAGCTGTTTTTT	CASREVSTGELFF
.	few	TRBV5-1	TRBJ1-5	TGCGCCAGCAGCCTGGCTCAGCCCCAGCATTTT	CASSLAQPQHF
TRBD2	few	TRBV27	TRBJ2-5	TGTGCCAGCAGTCCATCTGGGGGGGGATTGGGAGTGTACTTC	CASSPSGGGLGVYF
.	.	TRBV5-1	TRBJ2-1	TGCGCCAGCAGCCGGGATGGTTCCTACAATGAGCAGTTCTTC	CASSRDGSYNEQFF
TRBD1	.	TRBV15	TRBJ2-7	TGTGCCACCAGGAGAGGTGGACAGGGCTTACGCTACGAGCAGTACTTC	CATRRGGQGLRYEQYF
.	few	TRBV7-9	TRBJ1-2	TGTGCCAGCAGCTTACAACAGGGAACCAACTATGGCTACACCTTC	CASSLQQGTNYGYTF
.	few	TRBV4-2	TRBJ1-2	TGTGCCAGCAGCCTAACCGGGACAAACTATGGCTACACCTTC	CASSLTGTNYGYTF
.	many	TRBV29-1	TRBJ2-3	TGCAGTGGACTCTGGGCAGATACGCAGTATTTT	CSGLWADTQYF
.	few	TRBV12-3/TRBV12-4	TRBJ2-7	TGTGCCAGCGGGGCCGGGAGCTACGAGCAGTACTTC	CASGAGSYEQYF
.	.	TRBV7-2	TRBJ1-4	TGTGCCAGCAGCCCTCGCCTGGGCTCAAAAACCGCCGCAACTAATGAAAAACTGTTTTTT	CASSPRLGSKTAATNEKLFF
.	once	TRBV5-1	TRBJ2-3	TGCGCCAGCAGCTTTCCGCGGGACTCGGCCACAGATACGCAGTATTTT	CASSFPRDSATDTQYF
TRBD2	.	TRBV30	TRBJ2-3	TGTGCCTGGGAACTAGCGGGAGGGATCCCGCAGTATTTT	CAWELAGGIPQYF
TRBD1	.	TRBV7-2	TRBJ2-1	TGTGCCAGCAGCCGACAGGGGGCCTATGAGCAGTTCTTC	CASSRQGAYEQFF
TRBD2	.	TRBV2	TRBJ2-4	TGTGCCAGCTCTCGGGGACTAGCGGGAGGTCTAGCCAAAAACATTCAGTACTTC	CASSRGLAGGLAKNIQYF
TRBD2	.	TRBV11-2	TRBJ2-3	TGTGCCAGCAGCCAGGGGACTAGCGTAGATACGCAGTATTTT	CASSQGTSVDTQYF
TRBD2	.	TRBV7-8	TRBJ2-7	TGTGCCAGCACCTTAGAGGGTAGCGGGAGTTTATACGAGCAGTACTTC	CASTLEGSGSLYEQYF
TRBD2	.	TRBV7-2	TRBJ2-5	TGTGCCAGCAGCCCAGACCCGACTAGCGTAGCTTTGACCCAGTACTTC	CASSPDPTSVALTQYF
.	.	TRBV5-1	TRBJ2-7	TGCGCCAGCAGCCTGGCGACGGGGGCCTACGAGCAGTACTTC	CASSLATGAYEQYF
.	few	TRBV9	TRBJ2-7	TGTGCCAGCAGCGTAGCGGGATCTACCTACGAGCAGTACTTC	CASSVAGSTYEQYF